The 8 T cell receptor beta chains given below trace back to one sample, sequenced in a study of blood T cell repertoires in COVID-19. Generated by immunoSEQ multiplex PCR, the TCRdb table keeps only in-frame clones and is missing some. This table has just over 200,000 clones, 65% to 90% appearing once. The sample comprised peripheral blood. The receptor set was obtained from a man at least 80 years old with acute or convalescent COVID-19.

The CDR3 sequence: CASSIFQGAAGNTIYF. CDR3 nucleotides: TGCGCCAGCAGCATTTTTCAGGGGGCGGCTGGAAACACCATATATTTT. The chain employs TRBV5-1 and TRBJ1-3; 8 nucleotides match TRBD1. The germline V gene encodes CDR1 SGHRS and CDR2 YFSETQ. CDR3 size: 16 residues. The V and J ends lost 4 bases and 2 bases, in that order; junction bases with no gene match: 8. Using reference TRBV5-1 and TRBJ1-3 for the parts outside the CDR3, the full variable domain is KAGVTQTPRYLIKTRGQQVTLSCSPISGHRSVSWYQQTPGQGLQFLFEYFSETQRNKGNFPGRFSGRQFSNSRSEMNVSTLELGDSALYLCASSIFQGAAGNTIYFGEGSWLTVV.

The rearrangement links TRBV7-9 to TRBJ2-1; 8 bases agree with TRBD2. The trim removed 1 base at V and 8 bases at J, leaving 4 bases unmatched. Germline values: CDR1 SEHNR, CDR2 FQNEAQ (reference sequence). The CDR3 extends over 14 amino acids. The CDR3 DNA follows: TGTGCCAGCAGCTTAGGATTGACTAGCGATGAGCAGTTCTTC. Protein product: CASSLGLTSDEQFF.

This clone showed up just a few times. The V gene is TRBV4-1, the J gene TRBJ1-5, with 7 bases that match TRBD1. The CDR3 length is 15 residues. Germline V gives CDR1 MGHRA, CDR2 YSYEKL. The junction had 5 bases not matched to a gene; V was cut back by 2 bases and J by 4 bases. In DNA, the CDR3 is TGCGCCAGCAGCCAACTGGGACAGAGGAATCAGCCCCAGCATTTT. Amino acids: CASSQLGQRNQPQHF.

The chain is built from TRBV7-3 and TRBJ1-2; 9 nucleotides align to TRBD1. Germline assignment: CDR1 SGHTA and CDR2 FQGTGA. CDR3 length: 14 amino acids. V dropped 5 bases and J dropped 7; count of bases not matched to a gene: 8. CDR3 loop: CASSKGATGGGYTF. CDR3 nucleotide sequence: TGTGCCAGCAGCAAAGGCGCGACAGGGGGTGGCTACACCTTC.

J is TRBJ1-3 and V is TRBV18; no reliable D call. This CDR3 comprises 14 residues. With 7 bases removed from V and 0 bases from J, the gap between germline ends came to 10 bases. Germline-derived CDR1 and CDR2 are KGHSH and LQKENI. Here the CDR3 reads CASFGGASGNTIYF. CDR3 nucleotides: TGTGCCAGCTTCGGTGGAGCCTCTGGAAACACCATATATTTT.

The rearrangement links TRBV6-5 to TRBJ1-2; TRBD1 matches at 8 bases. Germline trimming cut 6 bases from V and 8 bases from J; bases unmatched to any gene: 11. Germline CDR1 reads MNHEY; CDR2 reads SVGAGI. This CDR3 spans 14 amino acids. CDR3: CASRRPGQAPGYTF. For the CDR3, the DNA is TGTGCCAGCAGGAGGCCGGGACAGGCGCCCGGCTACACCTTC.

The chain couples TRBV13 to TRBJ2-5, with 8 bases matching TRBD1. Germline CDR1 and CDR2: PRHDT and FYEKMQ (reference sequence). The CDR3 contains 15 residues. V was clipped by 6 bases and J by 5 bases; unmatched bases: 11. The CDR3 loop is CASRPKTGAGETQYF. The CDR3 DNA reads as TGTGCCAGCAGGCCCAAGACAGGGGCGGGGGAGACCCAGTACTTC.

J is TRBJ2-1 and V is TRBV5-1; 9 positions match TRBD1. J lost 6 bases, V lost 3 bases, and 10 bases had no gene match. Germline V gene sequence: CDR1 SGHRS, CDR2 YFSETQ. The length of the CDR3 is 16 residues. The CDR3 DNA reads TGCGCCAGCAGCTACTCCGGGACAGGGCGGAGCAATGAGCAGTTCTTC. It specifies CASSYSGTGRSNEQFF.